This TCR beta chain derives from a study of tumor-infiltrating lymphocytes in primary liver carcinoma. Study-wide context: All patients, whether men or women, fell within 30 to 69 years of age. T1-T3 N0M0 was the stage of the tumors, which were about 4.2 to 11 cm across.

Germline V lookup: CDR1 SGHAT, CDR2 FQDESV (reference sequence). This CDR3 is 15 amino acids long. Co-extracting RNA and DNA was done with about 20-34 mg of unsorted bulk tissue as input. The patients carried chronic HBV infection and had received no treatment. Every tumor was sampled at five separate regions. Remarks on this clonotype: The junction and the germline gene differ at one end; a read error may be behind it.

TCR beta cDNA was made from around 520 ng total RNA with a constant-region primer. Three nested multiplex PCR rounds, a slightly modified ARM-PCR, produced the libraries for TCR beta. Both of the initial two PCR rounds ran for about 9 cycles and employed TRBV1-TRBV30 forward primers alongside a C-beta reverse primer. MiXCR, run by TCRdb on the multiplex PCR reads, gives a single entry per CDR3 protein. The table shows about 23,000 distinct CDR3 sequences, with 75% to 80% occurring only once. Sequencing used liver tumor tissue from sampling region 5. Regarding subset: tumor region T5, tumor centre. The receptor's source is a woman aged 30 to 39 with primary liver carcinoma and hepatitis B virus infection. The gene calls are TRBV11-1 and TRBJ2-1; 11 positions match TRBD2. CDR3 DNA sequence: TGTACCAGTAGGACCGGGACTAGCGGTTACAATGGGCAGTTCTTC. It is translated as CTSRTGTSGYNGQFF.